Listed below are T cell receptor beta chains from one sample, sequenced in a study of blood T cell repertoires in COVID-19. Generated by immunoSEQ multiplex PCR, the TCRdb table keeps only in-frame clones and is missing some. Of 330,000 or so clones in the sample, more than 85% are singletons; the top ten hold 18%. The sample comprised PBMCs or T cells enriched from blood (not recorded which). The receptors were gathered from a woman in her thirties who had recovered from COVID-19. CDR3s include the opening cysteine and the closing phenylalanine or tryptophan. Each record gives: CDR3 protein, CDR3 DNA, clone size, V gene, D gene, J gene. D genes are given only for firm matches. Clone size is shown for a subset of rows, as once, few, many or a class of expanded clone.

CDR3 protein: CASSEKLPRVGGVETQYF
CDR3 DNA: TGTGCCAGCAGTGAAAAGTTACCGCGAGTTGGGGGGGTGGAGACCCAGTACTTC
clone size: .
V gene: TRBV2
D gene: TRBD2
J gene: TRBJ2-5

CDR3 protein: CASSLGQNTEAFF
CDR3 DNA: TGTGCCAGCAGCCTGGGACAGAACACTGAAGCTTTCTTT
clone size: few
V gene: TRBV3-1/TRBV3-2
D gene: .
J gene: TRBJ1-1

CDR3 protein: CASRAGTYYNEQFF
CDR3 DNA: TGTGCCAGCAGAGCCGGGACTTACTACAATGAGCAGTTCTTC
clone size: once
V gene: TRBV28
D gene: .
J gene: TRBJ2-1

CDR3 protein: CASSFFTGDTGELFF
CDR3 DNA: TGTGCCAGCAGCTTCTTTACAGGGGACACCGGGGAGCTGTTTTTT
clone size: .
V gene: TRBV7-9
D gene: TRBD1
J gene: TRBJ2-2

CDR3 protein: CASSADSPNTGELFF
CDR3 DNA: TGTGCTAGCAGCGCGGACAGCCCGAACACCGGGGAGCTGTTTTTT
clone size: .
V gene: TRBV7-7
D gene: .
J gene: TRBJ2-2

CDR3 protein: CASGHTSNYGYTF
CDR3 DNA: TGTGCCAGCGGCCATACTTCCAACTATGGCTACACCTTC
clone size: .
V gene: TRBV3-1/TRBV3-2
D gene: .
J gene: TRBJ1-2

CDR3 protein: CASSLDRGYEQYF
CDR3 DNA: TGTGCCAGCAGCTTAGACAGGGGCTACGAGCAGTACTTC
clone size: .
V gene: TRBV5-5
D gene: TRBD1
J gene: TRBJ2-7

CDR3 protein: CASSLASRARNSPLHF
CDR3 DNA: TGTGCCAGCAGCTTAGCGTCACGCGCTCGGAATTCACCCCTCCACTTT
clone size: .
V gene: TRBV7-2
D gene: .
J gene: TRBJ1-6

CDR3 protein: CATIGGADGELFF
CDR3 DNA: TGTGCCACTATTGGGGGGGCGGACGGGGAGCTGTTTTTT
clone size: .
V gene: TRBV21-1
D gene: .
J gene: TRBJ2-2

CDR3 protein: CASTPGTGGTEAFF
CDR3 DNA: TGTGCCAGCACCCCAGGGACGGGGGGCACTGAAGCTTTCTTT
clone size: .
V gene: TRBV28
D gene: .
J gene: TRBJ1-1

CDR3 protein: CASSEVWADGYTF
CDR3 DNA: TGTGCCAGCAGTGAAGTGTGGGCAGATGGCTACACCTTC
clone size: .
V gene: TRBV2
D gene: .
J gene: TRBJ1-2

CDR3 protein: CASSFPDRGRTTYNEQFF
CDR3 DNA: TGCGCCAGCAGCTTCCCGGACAGGGGGCGGACTACCTACAATGAGCAGTTCTTC
clone size: .
V gene: TRBV5-1
D gene: TRBD1
J gene: TRBJ2-1

CDR3 protein: CASSSNYEQYF
CDR3 DNA: TGTGCCAGCAGCTCAAACTACGAGCAGTACTTC
clone size: .
V gene: TRBV5-6
D gene: .
J gene: TRBJ2-7

CDR3 protein: CASSQDRIPNYGYTF
CDR3 DNA: TGCGCCAGCAGCCAAGACAGGATCCCTAACTATGGCTACACCTTC
clone size: once
V gene: TRBV4-1
D gene: .
J gene: TRBJ1-2

CDR3 protein: CASRVQGAGTGELFF
CDR3 DNA: TGTGCCAGCAGAGTACAGGGGGCTGGGACCGGGGAGCTGTTTTTT
clone size: .
V gene: TRBV2
D gene: TRBD1
J gene: TRBJ2-2

CDR3 protein: CASSLSGWRVSTDTQYF
CDR3 DNA: TGTGCCAGCAGCTTATCAGGTTGGAGGGTTAGCACAGATACGCAGTATTTT
clone size: .
V gene: TRBV7-3
D gene: .
J gene: TRBJ2-3

CDR3 protein: CASSYSGLAKETQYF
CDR3 DNA: TGTGCCAGCAGTTACTCGGGACTAGCCAAAGAGACCCAGTACTTC
clone size: .
V gene: TRBV6-5
D gene: TRBD2
J gene: TRBJ2-5

CDR3 protein: CASSTRTGVGQETQYF
CDR3 DNA: TGTGCCAGCAGCACCCGTACAGGGGTGGGGCAAGAGACCCAGTACTTC
clone size: .
V gene: TRBV7-2
D gene: TRBD1
J gene: TRBJ2-5

CDR3 protein: CASSQGGSETQYF
CDR3 DNA: TGTGCCAGCTCTCAAGGGGGATCGGAGACCCAGTACTTC
clone size: .
V gene: TRBV18
D gene: .
J gene: TRBJ2-5

CDR3 protein: CSAYRGTEAFF
CDR3 DNA: TGCAGTGCTTACAGGGGTACTGAAGCTTTCTTT
clone size: .
V gene: TRBV20-1
D gene: TRBD1
J gene: TRBJ1-1

CDR3 protein: CASSQEDYTDTQYF
CDR3 DNA: TGTGCCAGCAGCCAAGAGGACTACACAGATACGCAGTATTTT
clone size: .
V gene: TRBV14
D gene: .
J gene: TRBJ2-3

CDR3 protein: CASSQTGGNQPQHF
CDR3 DNA: TGTGCCAGCAGTCAGACGGGAGGCAATCAGCCCCAGCATTTT
clone size: .
V gene: TRBV28
D gene: .
J gene: TRBJ1-5

CDR3 protein: CASSRGPRVNTGELFF
CDR3 DNA: TGTGCCAGCAGCCGCGGGCCAAGGGTGAACACCGGGGAGCTGTTTTTT
clone size: .
V gene: TRBV3-1/TRBV3-2
D gene: .
J gene: TRBJ2-2

CDR3 protein: CASSSQRGSSDTQYF
CDR3 DNA: TGTGCCAGCAGCTCCCAGCGGGGATCCTCAGATACGCAGTATTTT
clone size: .
V gene: TRBV5-4
D gene: TRBD2
J gene: TRBJ2-3

CDR3 protein: CASSVNSGANVLTF
CDR3 DNA: TGTGCCAGCAGCGTTAACTCTGGGGCCAACGTCCTGACTTTC
clone size: .
V gene: TRBV9
D gene: .
J gene: TRBJ2-6

CDR3 protein: CASSLDQGNSPQHF
CDR3 DNA: TGTGCCAGCAGCTTAGATCAGGGGAATAGCCCCCAGCATTTT
clone size: .
V gene: TRBV7-8
D gene: .
J gene: TRBJ1-5

CDR3 protein: CASSLGGVGEKLFF
CDR3 DNA: TGTGCCAGCAGCTTAGGGGGGGTAGGGGAAAAACTGTTTTTT
clone size: .
V gene: TRBV7-6
D gene: .
J gene: TRBJ1-4

CDR3 protein: CASSLLAGAYEQYF
CDR3 DNA: TGCGCCAGCAGCCTGCTAGCGGGAGCCTACGAGCAGTACTTC
clone size: .
V gene: TRBV5-1
D gene: TRBD2
J gene: TRBJ2-7

CDR3 protein: CASRFRDREAFF
CDR3 DNA: TGTGCCAGCAGATTCCGGGACAGGGAAGCTTTCTTT
clone size: once
V gene: TRBV6-5
D gene: TRBD1
J gene: TRBJ1-1

CDR3 protein: CASSLRGLAGNSYEQYF
CDR3 DNA: TGTGCCAGCAGTTTACGGGGACTAGCGGGAAACTCCTACGAGCAGTACTTC
clone size: .
V gene: TRBV28
D gene: TRBD2
J gene: TRBJ2-7

CDR3 protein: CAWSAYGPYEQYF
CDR3 DNA: TGTGCCTGGAGTGCCTACGGTCCCTACGAGCAGTACTTC
clone size: .
V gene: TRBV30
D gene: .
J gene: TRBJ2-7

CDR3 protein: CASSLAGGPNEQFF
CDR3 DNA: TGTGCCAGCAGCTTAGCGGGGGGGCCCAATGAGCAGTTCTTC
clone size: .
V gene: TRBV7-2
D gene: .
J gene: TRBJ2-1

CDR3 protein: CASSPTGATNEKLFF
CDR3 DNA: TGTGCCAGCAGCCCAACAGGGGCAACTAATGAAAAACTGTTTTTT
clone size: .
V gene: TRBV7-2
D gene: TRBD1
J gene: TRBJ1-4

CDR3 protein: CASSASAGSNEKLFF
CDR3 DNA: TGTGCCAGCAGTGCTTCGGCGGGATCTAATGAAAAACTGTTTTTT
clone size: once
V gene: TRBV25-1
D gene: .
J gene: TRBJ1-4

CDR3 protein: CASSLSGFHNSPLHF
CDR3 DNA: TGTGCCAGCAGTTTATCGGGTTTCCATAATTCACCCCTCCACTTT
clone size: .
V gene: TRBV28
D gene: .
J gene: TRBJ1-6

CDR3 protein: CASSPSSYEQYF
CDR3 DNA: TGTGCCAGCTCCCCCTCCTCCTACGAGCAGTACTTC
clone size: .
V gene: TRBV18
D gene: .
J gene: TRBJ2-7

CDR3 protein: CASVPPSSYEQYF
CDR3 DNA: TGTGCCTCAGTCCCCCCTAGTTCCTACGAGCAGTACTTC
clone size: .
V gene: TRBV28
D gene: .
J gene: TRBJ2-7

CDR3 protein: CASSLVARAGQETQYF
CDR3 DNA: TGTGCCAGCAGCTTAGTGGCCAGGGCAGGGCAAGAGACCCAGTACTTC
clone size: .
V gene: TRBV7-2
D gene: .
J gene: TRBJ2-5

CDR3 protein: CASSSDRVTSPLHF
CDR3 DNA: TGCGCCAGCAGCTCGGACAGGGTGACTTCACCCCTCCACTTT
clone size: .
V gene: TRBV5-1
D gene: TRBD1
J gene: TRBJ1-6

CDR3 protein: CASSWRQGRGEQFF
CDR3 DNA: TGTGCCAGCAGCTGGAGACAGGGCCGCGGTGAGCAGTTCTTC
clone size: .
V gene: TRBV6-2/TRBV6-3
D gene: TRBD1
J gene: TRBJ2-1

CDR3 protein: CASSYYLTSGSYEQYF
CDR3 DNA: TGTGCCAGCAGTTACTACCTGACTAGCGGGAGTTACGAGCAGTACTTC
clone size: .
V gene: TRBV6-5
D gene: TRBD2
J gene: TRBJ2-7

CDR3 protein: CASSSRWGLAIYEQYF
CDR3 DNA: TGTGCCAGCAGCTCTCGTTGGGGACTAGCGATATACGAGCAGTACTTC
clone size: .
V gene: TRBV7-8
D gene: TRBD2
J gene: TRBJ2-7

CDR3 protein: CASSQIPYRSGTRPHDTDTQYF
CDR3 DNA: TGCGCCAGCAGCCAAATACCCTATCGTAGCGGGACACGCCCCCACGACACAGATACGCAGTATTTT
clone size: .
V gene: TRBV4-1
D gene: TRBD2
J gene: TRBJ2-3

CDR3 protein: CTSSTPWLAGGHTGELFF
CDR3 DNA: TGCACCAGCAGCACCCCGTGGCTAGCGGGAGGTCACACCGGGGAGCTGTTTTTT
clone size: .
V gene: TRBV1
D gene: .
J gene: TRBJ2-2

CDR3 protein: CASSASLGAGDTQYF
CDR3 DNA: TGTGCCAGCAGCGCTAGTTTGGGGGCCGGAGATACGCAGTATTTT
clone size: .
V gene: TRBV7-8
D gene: .
J gene: TRBJ2-3

CDR3 protein: CASSQAGTGELFF
CDR3 DNA: TGCGCCAGCAGCCAAGCCGGCACCGGGGAGCTGTTTTTT
clone size: .
V gene: TRBV4-3
D gene: .
J gene: TRBJ2-2

CDR3 protein: CAWDTGNEKLFF
CDR3 DNA: TGTGCCTGGGATACAGGGAATGAAAAACTGTTTTTT
clone size: .
V gene: TRBV30
D gene: .
J gene: TRBJ1-4

CDR3 protein: CSVDPGQGAGNEQYF
CDR3 DNA: TGCAGCGTTGACCCGGGACAGGGGGCCGGGAACGAGCAGTACTTC
clone size: .
V gene: TRBV29-1
D gene: TRBD1
J gene: TRBJ2-7

CDR3 protein: CASSSGTGKGDEQFF
CDR3 DNA: TGTGCCAGCAGCTCGGGGACAGGGAAGGGAGATGAGCAGTTCTTC
clone size: .
V gene: TRBV13
D gene: TRBD1
J gene: TRBJ2-1